The entry that follows covers one TCR beta chain sequence. Antigen unknown. The sample is drawn from a study of CD8+ T cells in alopecia areata. Overall study: Patients in the treated group were given tofacitinib by mouth, 5 to 10 mg twice a day. Regarding the study as a whole: Affected lesional scalp, above all in alopecia totalis/universalis, was more clonal than normal scalp. Tofacitinib significantly lowered scalp clonality and expanded CD8+ clones among the top 100.

The ends were cut back, 1 base at V and 5 bases at J, with 3 bases in the middle. The germline gives CDR1 SNHLY, CDR2 FYNNEI. The CDR3 totals 12 residues. After isolation, RNA underwent reverse transcription to generate cDNA as the sequencing template. The assay was immunoSEQ multiplex PCR, and TCRdb's table has in-frame clones only and misses some. The sample includes about 210,000 clones, 30% to 40% of them seen just once. Indicated treatment: oral pan-JAK inhibitor, 5-10 mg twice daily. Sorting from PBMCs produced CD4+ and CD8+ T cells. The chain couples TRBV2 to TRBJ2-4; no definite D call. This receptor was obtained from a human donor with alopecia areata. The input for sequencing was CD4+ T cells sorted from blood, taken between weeks 30 and 35, from a patient treated with tofacitinib. CDR3 amino acids: CASSEGENIQYF. As DNA, the CDR3 is TGTGCCAGCAGTGAAGGGGAAAACATTCAGTACTTC. Drawing the rest from reference TRBV2 and TRBJ2-4, the complete variable domain is EPEVTQTPSHQVTQMGQEVILRCVPISNHLYFYWYRQILGQKVEFLVSFYNNEISEKSEIFDDQFSVERPDGSNFTLKIRSTKLEDSAMYFCASSEGENIQYFGAGTRLSVL.